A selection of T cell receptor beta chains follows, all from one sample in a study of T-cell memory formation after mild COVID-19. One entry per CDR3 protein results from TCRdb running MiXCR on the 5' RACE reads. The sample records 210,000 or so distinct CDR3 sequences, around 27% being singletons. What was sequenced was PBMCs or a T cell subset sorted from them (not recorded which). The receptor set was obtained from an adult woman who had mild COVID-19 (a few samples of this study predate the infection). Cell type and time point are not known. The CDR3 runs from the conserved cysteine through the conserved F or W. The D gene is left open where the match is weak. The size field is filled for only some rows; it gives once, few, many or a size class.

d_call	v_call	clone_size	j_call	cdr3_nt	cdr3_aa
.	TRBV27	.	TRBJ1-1	TGTGCCAGCAGCGACAGGATAGCCGAAGCTTTCTTT	CASSDRIAEAFF
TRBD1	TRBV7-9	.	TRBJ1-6	TGTGCCAGCAGCTTAGGATCGGGGGACAGGGGCCCCGCACTCCACTTT	CASSLGSGDRGPALHF
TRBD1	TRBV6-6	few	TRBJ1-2	TGTGCCAGCAGCGAACCGGACAGGGCTAGGGGCTACACCTTC	CASSEPDRARGYTF
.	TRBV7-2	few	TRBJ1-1	TGTGCCAGCAGCCGGAAGGGAAACACTGAAGCTTTCTTT	CASSRKGNTEAFF
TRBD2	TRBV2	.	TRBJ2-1	TGTGCCAGCAGAGGGCTAGCGGGAATGAATGAGCAGTTCTTC	CASRGLAGMNEQFF
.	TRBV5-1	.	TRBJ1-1	TGCGCCAGCAGCTTGTGGACAGTGAACACTGAAGCTTTCTTT	CASSLWTVNTEAFF
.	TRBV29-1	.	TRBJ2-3	TGCAGCGTTGAAGAGCCAGATACGCAGTATTTT	CSVEEPDTQYF
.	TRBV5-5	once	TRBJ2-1	TGTGCCAGCAGCCTCGCGGACAGCCGATACAATGAGCAGTTCTTC	CASSLADSRYNEQFF
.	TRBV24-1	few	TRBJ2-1	TGTGCCACCAGTGGTACACTCGGAGACTCGTCGTGGGGATCCTACAATGAGCAGTTCTTC	CATSGTLGDSSWGSYNEQFF
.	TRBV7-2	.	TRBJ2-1	TGTGCCAGCAGCCATTACCCGTACAATGAGCAGTTCTTC	CASSHYPYNEQFF
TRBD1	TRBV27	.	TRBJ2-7	TGTGCCAGCAGTTTAGGGACAGGGAGGAACGAGCAGTACTTC	CASSLGTGRNEQYF
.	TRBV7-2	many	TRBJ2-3	TGTGCCAGCCACCCGGGGGAGGTAGATACGCAGTATTTT	CASHPGEVDTQYF
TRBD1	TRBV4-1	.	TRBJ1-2	TGCGCCAGCAGCCAGGACAGGGGGGATGGCTACACCTTC	CASSQDRGDGYTF
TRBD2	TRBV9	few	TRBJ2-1	TGTGCCAGCAGCGTTAACCCTAGCGGGAGGGCTTACAATGAGCAGTTCTTC	CASSVNPSGRAYNEQFF
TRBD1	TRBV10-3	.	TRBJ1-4	TGTGCCATCGGGGGACAGGGTACAACTAATGAAAAACTGTTTTTT	CAIGGQGTTNEKLFF
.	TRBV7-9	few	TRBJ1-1	TGTGCCAGCAGCTCCGGGGATCACACTGAAGCTTTCTTT	CASSSGDHTEAFF
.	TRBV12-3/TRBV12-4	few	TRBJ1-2	TGTGCCAGCACCCGGGGGCCGGATGGCTACACCTTC	CASTRGPDGYTF
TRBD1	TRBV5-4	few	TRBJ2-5	TGTGCCAGCACCTTACGACAGGGACAAGAGACCCAGTACTTC	CASTLRQGQETQYF
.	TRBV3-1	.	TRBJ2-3	TGTGCCAGCAGCGAACCCCCCACAGATACGCAGTATTTT	CASSEPPTDTQYF
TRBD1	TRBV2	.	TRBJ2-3	TGTGCCAGCAGCCGACAGGGTCGATTCACAGATACGCAGTATTTT	CASSRQGRFTDTQYF
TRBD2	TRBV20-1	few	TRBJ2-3	TGCAGTGCCACGGGACTAGCGGGGTCCACAGATACGCAGTATTTT	CSATGLAGSTDTQYF
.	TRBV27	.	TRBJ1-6	TGTGCCAGCAGAGAGGGGAGAGCGGGCGGGACCCTCCACTTT	CASREGRAGGTLHF
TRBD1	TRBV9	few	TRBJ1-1	TGTGCCAGCAGCGCGAGCATTACAGGGGGAACTGAAGCTTTCTTT	CASSASITGGTEAFF
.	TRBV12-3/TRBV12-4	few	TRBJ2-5	TGTGCCAGCAGTTTCGGGTACCAAGAGACCCAGTACTTC	CASSFGYQETQYF
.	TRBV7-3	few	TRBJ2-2	TGTGCCAGCAGCTTAAAGCCCGGCGGGGAGCTGTTTTTT	CASSLKPGGELFF
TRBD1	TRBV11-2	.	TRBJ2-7	TGTGCCAGCAGCTTGACCGGGACAGTGTCGGTCTACGAGCAGTACTTC	CASSLTGTVSVYEQYF
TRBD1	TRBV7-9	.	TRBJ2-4	TGTGCCAGCAGCCCACAGGGGATCGCCCCCAAAAACATTCAGTACTTC	CASSPQGIAPKNIQYF
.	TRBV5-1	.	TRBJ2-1	TGCGCCAGCAGCTTCCGGCTGCCAGCCTACAATGAGCAGTTCTTC	CASSFRLPAYNEQFF
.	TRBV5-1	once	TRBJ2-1	TGCGCCAGCAGCCACGGACAAACCTACAATGAGCAGTTCTTC	CASSHGQTYNEQFF
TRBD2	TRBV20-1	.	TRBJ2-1	TGCAGTGCTAGAGATCTCGATAGCGGGATTGAGCAGTTCTTC	CSARDLDSGIEQFF
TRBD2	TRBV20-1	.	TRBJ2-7	TGCAGTGCCGTGGCTAGCGGGAGCGAGCAGTACTTC	CSAVASGSEQYF
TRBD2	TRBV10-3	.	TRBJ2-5	TGTGCCATCAGTGGGACTAGCGGGAGATGGGAGACCCAGTACTTC	CAISGTSGRWETQYF
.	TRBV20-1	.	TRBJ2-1	TGCAGTGCTAGAGATATTCTGAGAGGGGAAAATGAGCAGTTCTTC	CSARDILRGENEQFF
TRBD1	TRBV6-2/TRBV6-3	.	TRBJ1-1	TGTGCCAGCAGTTACCCCGTGGGACAGGCAATGAACACTGAAGCTTTCTTT	CASSYPVGQAMNTEAFF
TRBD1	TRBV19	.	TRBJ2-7	TGTGCCAGTAGTAAACTCCCGGGACAGGGTCGGTCCTACGAGCAGTACTTC	CASSKLPGQGRSYEQYF
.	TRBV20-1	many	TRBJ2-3	TGCAGTGCTAGAGACCTCGTGGGACCGGGGGATACGCAGTATTTT	CSARDLVGPGDTQYF
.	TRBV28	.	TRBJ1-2	TGTGCCAGCAGTTTTTCCGGGGGCTCGCACTATGGCTACACCTTC	CASSFSGGSHYGYTF
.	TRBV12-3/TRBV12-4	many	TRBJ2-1	TGTGCCAGCACCATCGACATGACTGGCTATGAGCAGTTCTTC	CASTIDMTGYEQFF
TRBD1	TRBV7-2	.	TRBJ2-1	TGTGCCAGCAGCCCGGGGACAGTGAGGACCAATGAGCAGTTCTTC	CASSPGTVRTNEQFF
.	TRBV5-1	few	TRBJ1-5	TGCGCCAGCAGCCCGGGTTCACAGAATCAAAATCAGCCCCAGCATTTT	CASSPGSQNQNQPQHF
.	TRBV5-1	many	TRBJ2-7	TGCGCCAGCAGCTTGTCACCAGGGGCCTACGAGCAGTACTTC	CASSLSPGAYEQYF
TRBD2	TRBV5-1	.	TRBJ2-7	TGCGCCAGCAGCTGGAGTCTGGCAACGGGACTAGCGCGATTGGCCCCCTACGAGCAGTACTTC	CASSWSLATGLARLAPYEQYF
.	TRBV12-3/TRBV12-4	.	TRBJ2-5	TGTGCCAGCAAAAGGCGGTACCAAGAGACCCAGTACTTC	CASKRRYQETQYF
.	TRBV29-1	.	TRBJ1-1	TGCAGCGTTGGAATTCCCTCGAACACTGAAGCTTTCTTT	CSVGIPSNTEAFF
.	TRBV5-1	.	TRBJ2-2	TGCGCCAGCAGCTTGGCCCAGAACACCGGGGAGCTGTTTTTT	CASSLAQNTGELFF
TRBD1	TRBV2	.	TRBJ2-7	TGTGCCAGCAGGGGACAGGGCGAAGGGGCGCAGTACTTC	CASRGQGEGAQYF
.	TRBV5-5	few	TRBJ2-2	TGTGCCAGCAGCTTGGAAGTCGTGAACACCGGGGAGCTGTTTTTT	CASSLEVVNTGELFF
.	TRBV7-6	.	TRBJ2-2	TGTGCCAGCAGCTTAACTGTTAGGGGCAAGAACACCGGGGAGCTGTTTTTT	CASSLTVRGKNTGELFF
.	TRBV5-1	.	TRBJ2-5	TGCGCCAGCAGCTGGGACAATCTCCAAGAGACCCAGTACTTC	CASSWDNLQETQYF
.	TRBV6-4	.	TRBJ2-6	TGTGCCAGCAGTGACGACCCCTCCGGGGCCAACGTCCTGACTTTC	CASSDDPSGANVLTF
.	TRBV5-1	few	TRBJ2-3	TGCGCCAGCAGCTTCGGACAGTACACAGATACGCAGTATTTT	CASSFGQYTDTQYF
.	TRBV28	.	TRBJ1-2	TGTGCCAGCAGTTGGGAGTTCTATGGCTACACCTTC	CASSWEFYGYTF
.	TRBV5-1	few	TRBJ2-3	TGCGCCAGCAGCTTGGTTCTAGGTTACACAGATACGCAGTATTTT	CASSLVLGYTDTQYF